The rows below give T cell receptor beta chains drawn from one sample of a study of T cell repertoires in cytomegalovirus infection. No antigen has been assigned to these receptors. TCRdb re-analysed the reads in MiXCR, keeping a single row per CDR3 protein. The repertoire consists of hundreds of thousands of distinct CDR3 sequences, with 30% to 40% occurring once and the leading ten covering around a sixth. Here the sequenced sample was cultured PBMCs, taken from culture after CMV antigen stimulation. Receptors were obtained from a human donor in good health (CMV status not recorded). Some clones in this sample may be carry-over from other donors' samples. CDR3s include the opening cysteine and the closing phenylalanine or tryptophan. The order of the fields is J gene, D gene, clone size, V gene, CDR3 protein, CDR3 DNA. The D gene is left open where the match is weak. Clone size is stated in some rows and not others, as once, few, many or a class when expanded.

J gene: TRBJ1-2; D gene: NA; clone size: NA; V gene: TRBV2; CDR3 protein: CASSEVGYGYTF; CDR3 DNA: TGTGCCAGCAGTGAAGTTGGCTATGGCTACACCTTC
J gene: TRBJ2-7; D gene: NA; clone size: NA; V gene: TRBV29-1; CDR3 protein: CSALLDRPSSRLYEQYF; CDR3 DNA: TGCAGCGCTCTCTTGGACAGACCTAGCTCCCGGCTATACGAGCAGTACTTC
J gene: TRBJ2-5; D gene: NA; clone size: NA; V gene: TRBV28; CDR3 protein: CASSFWQTQETQYF; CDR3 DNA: TGTGCCAGCAGTTTTTGGCAGACCCAAGAGACCCAGTACTTC
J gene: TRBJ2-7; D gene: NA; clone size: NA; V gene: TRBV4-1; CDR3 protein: CASGQVSGEQYF; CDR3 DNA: TGCGCCAGCGGCCAAGTGTCTGGCGAGCAGTACTTC
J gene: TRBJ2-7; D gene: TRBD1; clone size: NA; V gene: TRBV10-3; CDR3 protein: CASSGQGASEQYF; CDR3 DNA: TGTGCCAGCTCGGGACAGGGGGCTTCCGAGCAGTACTTC
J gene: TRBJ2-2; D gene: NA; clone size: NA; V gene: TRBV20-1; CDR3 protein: CSARARVAGELFF; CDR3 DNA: TGCAGTGCTAGAGCGAGGGTCGCCGGGGAGCTGTTTTTT
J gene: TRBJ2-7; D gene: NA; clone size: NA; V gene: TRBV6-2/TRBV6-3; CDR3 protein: CASTNAVLAPGEQYF; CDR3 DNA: TGTGCCAGCACCAACGCGGTACTAGCCCCAGGGGAGCAGTACTTC
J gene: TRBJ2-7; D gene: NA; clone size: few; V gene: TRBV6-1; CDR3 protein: CASALLAEQYF; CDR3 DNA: TGTGCCAGCGCCCTCCTCGCCGAGCAGTACTTC
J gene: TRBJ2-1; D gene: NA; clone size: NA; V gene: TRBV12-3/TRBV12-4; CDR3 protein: CASSLFRGEQFF; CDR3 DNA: TGTGCCAGCAGTTTATTCCGTGGTGAGCAGTTCTTC
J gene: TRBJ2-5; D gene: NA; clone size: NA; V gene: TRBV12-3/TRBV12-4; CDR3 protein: CASSSTSYQETQYF; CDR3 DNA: TGTGCCAGCAGTTCCACCTCGTACCAAGAGACCCAGTACTTC
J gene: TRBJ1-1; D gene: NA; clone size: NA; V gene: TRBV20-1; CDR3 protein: CSAEGQQGNTEAFF; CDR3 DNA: TGCAGTGCTGAGGGTCAACAGGGGAACACTGAAGCTTTCTTT
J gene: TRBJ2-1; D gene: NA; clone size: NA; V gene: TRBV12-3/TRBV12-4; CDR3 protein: CASRGDGGQFF; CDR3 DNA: TGTGCCAGCAGGGGAGACGGGGGGCAGTTCTTC
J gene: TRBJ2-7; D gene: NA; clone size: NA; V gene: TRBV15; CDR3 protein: CATSRAPGVGEQYF; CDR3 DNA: TGTGCCACCAGCAGGGCCCCGGGAGTGGGCGAGCAGTACTTC
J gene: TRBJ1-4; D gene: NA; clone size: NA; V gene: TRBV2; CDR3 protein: CASKWGNDNEKLFF; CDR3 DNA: TGTGCCAGCAAATGGGGGAATGATAATGAAAAACTGTTTTTT